Each of the 16 T cell receptor beta chains below was sequenced from the same sample in a study of type 1 regulatory T cells. TCRdb fed the reads into MiXCR, producing one record per CDR3 protein. Of some 100,000 distinct CDR3 sequences in the sample, roughly 31% are singletons; the top ten hold 2.2%. Specimen: CD4+ T cells, either the whole sample or a sorted fraction (not recorded which). Receptors were obtained from a human donor in good health.

The chain links TRBV7-2 to TRBJ2-5; TRBD2 might be the D (6 bases). Deletions cut 5 bases from V and 5 bases from J, with 12 bases between. The CDR3 runs 13 residues. Germline V gives CDR1 SGHTA, CDR2 FQGNSA. CDR3 nucleotides: TGTGCCAGCAGCAGGACTAACCCGGAGACCCAGTACTTC. Translated: CASSRTNPETQYF.

The chain couples TRBV11-1 to TRBJ2-1; D is perhaps TRBD1 (6 bases). The CDR3 length is 15 residues. Trimming took off 5 bases at V and 2 bases at J, with 13 bases between the two ends. From germline, CDR1 is SGHAT and CDR2 FQDESV (reference sequence). CDR3 protein: CASSPGQSTYNEQFF. The CDR3 DNA reads as TGTGCCAGCAGCCCAGGACAGAGTACCTACAATGAGCAGTTCTTC.

This clonotype has only a few counts. J is TRBJ2-5 and V is TRBV10-3, with a possible D match to TRBD2 (6 bases). The CDR3 runs 16 residues. Germline V gene data show CDR1 as ENHRY and CDR2 as SYGVKD. Trimming cost V 4 bases and J 5 bases, with 20 bases left between them. The CDR3 nucleotides are TGTGCCATCAGTGGAGAGGACGGGAGAAGTTTGGAGACCCAGTACTTC. Translated: CAISGEDGRSLETQYF.

This clonotype appeared a few times. The chain uses TRBV20-1 and TRBJ1-5; D gene unclear. The CDR3 contains 13 residues. Germline V gives CDR1 DFQATT, CDR2 SNEGSKA (reference sequence). V dropped 1 base and J dropped 7 bases, with 11 bases sitting between them. In DNA form, the CDR3 reads TGCAGTGCTAGAGGGGGTTCAGACCAGCCCCAGCATTTT. As protein: CSARGGSDQPQHF.

This chain joins TRBV10-3 and TRBJ2-1; D might be TRBD1 (6 bases). With 5 bases removed from V and 8 bases from J, the gap between germline ends came to 10 bases. The length of the CDR3 is 12 residues. The germline V gene encodes CDR1 ENHRY and CDR2 SYGVKD. This chain's CDR3 is CAISTTGDEQFF. CDR3 bases: TGTGCCATCAGTACGACAGGCGATGAGCAGTTCTTC.

The chain employs TRBV19 and TRBJ1-4; TRBD1 might be the D (6 bases). This CDR3 has 13 amino acids. Per germline, CDR1 LNHDA and CDR2 SQIVND (reference sequence). Trimming cost V 5 bases and J 11 bases, with 15 bases left between them. The CDR3 DNA sequence: TGTGCCAGTAGTGGCCACAGGGTAGGGAAACTGTTTTTT. Amino acid sequence: CASSGHRVGKLFF.

The V and J genes are TRBV7-2 and TRBJ1-5, with a possible D match to TRBD1 (6 bases). The CDR3 contains 14 residues. V lost 5 bases, J lost 3 bases, and 11 bases lay in between. Looked up from germline, CDR1 is SGHTA and CDR2 is FQGNSA. CDR3 region: CASSQGQSNQPQHF. DNA of the CDR3: TGTGCCAGCAGCCAAGGACAGTCCAATCAGCCCCAGCATTTT.

The V gene is TRBV11-2, the J gene TRBJ2-4, with 8 bases identical to TRBD2. The V segment lost 0 bases and the J segment 0 bases; nucleotides outside the gene matches: 19. This CDR3 is 22 amino acids long. Germline V gene sequence: CDR1 SGHAT, CDR2 FQNNGV. The CDR3 DNA reads TGTGCCAGCAGCTTAGACGTGAGAGCCGGGATTAGCGGGACAATAGCCAAAAACATTCAGTACTTC. This gives the protein CASSLDVRAGISGTIAKNIQYF.

The chain recombines TRBV13 with TRBJ2-1, with D possibly TRBD2 on 5 matching bases. V was cut by 0 bases and J by 5 bases, with 5 bases left in between. The CDR3 is 13 residues long. Germline CDR1 is PRHDT and CDR2 is FYEKMQ (reference sequence). CDR3 bases: TGTGCCAGCAGCTTAGGAGCGGACAATGAGCAGTTCTTC. Amino acid sequence: CASSLGADNEQFF.

This clonotype was observed a handful of times. The CDR3 nucleotides read TGTGCCTGGAGCCCCGTGAGGGGCTCTGAAGCTTTCTTT. It translates to CAWSPVRGSEAFF. This sequence joins TRBV30 and TRBJ1-1; possibly TRBD1 for D (5 bases). V was pared by 3 bases and J by 6 bases, with 14 bases between. Germline CDR1 and CDR2: GTSNPN and SVGIG (reference sequence). The CDR3 runs to 13 residues. The full variable domain, in which reference TRBV30 and TRBJ1-1 provide the parts outside the CDR3, is SQTIHQWPATLVQPVGSPLSLECTVEGTSNPNLYWYRQAAGRGLQLLFYSVGIGQISSEVPQNLSASRPQDRQFILSSKKLLLSDSGFYLCAWSPVRGSEAFFGQGTRLTVV.

This clonotype was counted between two and nine times. The chain recombines TRBV28 with TRBJ2-7, with D possibly matching TRBD1 (6 bases). Trimming took 10 bases from V and 2 from J, leaving 15 bases between them. The germline V gene has CDR1 MDHEN and CDR2 SYDVKM. This CDR3 has 13 residues. The CDR3 region has the DNA TGTGCCACCAGACAGGATTTTCCCTACGAGCAGTACTTC. Translation gives CATRQDFPYEQYF.

The chain is built from TRBV5-1 and TRBJ1-4; D gene uncertain. The CDR3 runs to 14 residues. Germline CDR1 is SGHRS and CDR2 is YFSETQ. V lost 4 bases to trimming and J lost 5 bases, with 12 bases between them. The CDR3 coding sequence is TGCGCCAGCAGCGTCGACGGCCAGAATGAAAAACTGTTTTTT. This codes for CASSVDGQNEKLFF.

The chain uses TRBV7-2 and TRBJ2-7; no firm D call. The ends were cut back, 1 base at V and 9 bases at J, with 16 bases in the middle. Germline loops: CDR1 SGHTA, CDR2 FQGNSA. The CDR3 runs 14 residues. Here the CDR3 reads CASSLVLAPTGQYF. CDR3 coding DNA: TGTGCCAGCAGCTTAGTTTTGGCTCCGACCGGGCAGTACTTC. The full variable domain, with the rest looked up from reference TRBV7-2 and TRBJ2-7, is GAGVSQSPSNKVTEKGKDVELRCDPISGHTALYWYRQSLGQGLEFLIYFQGNSAPDKSGLPSDRFSAERTGGSVSTLTIQRTQQEDSAVYLCASSLVLAPTGQYFGPGTRLTVT.

This clonotype was seen many times. The V and J genes are TRBV6-5 and TRBJ2-1; no firm D call. Germline V gives CDR1 MNHEY, CDR2 SVGAGI. The V end lost 0 bases, the J end lost 3 bases, and 15 bases lay between the germline ends. The CDR3 covers 17 residues. The CDR3 loop reads CASSYSPPLGIYNEQFF. Written as DNA, the CDR3 is TGTGCCAGCAGTTACTCTCCCCCCTTAGGGATCTACAATGAGCAGTTCTTC.

This rearrangement joins TRBV5-1 to TRBJ2-7; 7 bases agree with TRBD2. The CDR3 has 14 residues. From germline, CDR1 is SGHRS and CDR2 YFSETQ. Unmatched junction bases numbered 9, after V lost 7 bases and J lost 2 bases. The CDR3 sequence: CASSSGRPPYEQYF. The CDR3 DNA reads as TGCGCCAGCTCTAGCGGCCGCCCTCCCTACGAGCAGTACTTC.

This clonotype was counted only a few times. The chain combines TRBV7-2 with TRBJ1-1; possible D gene TRBD1, 5 bases. V was trimmed by 6 bases and J by 0 bases, leaving 8 bases between them. Germline CDR1 SGHTA, CDR2 FQGNSA. The CDR3 runs 13 residues. Here the CDR3 reads CASSPGMNTEAFF. As DNA, the CDR3 is TGTGCCAGCAGTCCAGGGATGAACACTGAAGCTTTCTTT.